The 30 T cell receptor beta chains listed next were all sequenced from one sample in a study of T cell responses to AZD1222 COVID-19 vaccine. Assay used: immunoSEQ multiplex PCR; TCRdb lists only in-frame clones, some missing. The table records some 150,000 clones, 92% of them present only once. Source: peripheral blood, taken on day 0 of MenACWY control vaccination. Source of these receptors: an adult in good health.

This clone was observed a single time. This sequence joins TRBV6-6 and TRBJ1-2, with TRBD1 as a possible D gene (5 bases). The germline V and J ends were trimmed by 6 bases and 4 bases, with 15 bases remaining between them. The CDR3 covers 14 residues. CDR1 is MNHNY and CDR2 is SVGAGI in the germline V gene (reference sequence). This CDR3 reads CASSRDRNLYGYTF. CDR3 DNA sequence: TGTGCCAGCAGCAGAGACAGAAATCTCTATGGCTACACCTTC.

In regard to this clone: Other DNA sequences within the sample encode an identical CDR3. The J gene is TRBJ1-3, the V gene TRBV30; D remains ambiguous. The germline CDR1 and CDR2 sequences are GTSNPN and SVGIG (reference sequence). The CDR3 spans 13 residues. V was trimmed by 0 bases and J by 1 base, leaving 4 bases between them. Here the CDR3 DNA reads TGTGCCTGGAGTGTCGGATCTGGAAACACCATATATTTT. Residues: CAWSVGSGNTIYF.

The rearrangement uses TRBV9 and TRBJ1-1; 7 bases fit TRBD1. Germline CDR1 SGDLS, CDR2 YYNGEE. The CDR3 sequence is 14 residues long. Trimming removed 2 bases from V and 1 base from J; junction bases left unmatched: 2. The DNA for the CDR3 is TGTGCCAGCAGCGTCCGACAGGGGAACACTGAAGCTTTCTTT. Its protein product is CASSVRQGNTEAFF.

Here the CDR3 DNA reads TGTGCCAGCAGTGGACCGGGGGGGTTGCTCAAAGGGGAGCAGTACTTC. Protein sequence: CASSGPGGLLKGEQYF. V and J are TRBV6-1 and TRBJ2-7; 8 positions agree with TRBD2. Germline loops: CDR1 MNHNS, CDR2 SASEGT. V dropped 4 bases and J dropped 7; count of bases not matched to a gene: 15. This CDR3 has 16 amino acids.

The J gene is TRBJ2-1, the V gene TRBV11-2; 7 nucleotides align to TRBD2. CDR3 length equals 15 residues. Germline V gene lookup returns CDR1 SGHAT and CDR2 FQNNGV. J gave up 9 bases and V 1 base, and 9 bases lay outside the gene matches. The CDR3 is CASSLAGGRSVEQFF. DNA for the CDR3: TGTGCCAGCAGCTTAGCGGGAGGACGGTCGGTTGAGCAGTTCTTC.

The chain links TRBV5-5 to TRBJ2-5; D not certain. Trimming shortened V by 0 bases and J by 2 bases, and 11 bases separated the two germline ends. The germline gives CDR1 SGHKS, CDR2 YYEKEE (reference sequence). The CDR3 is 15 residues long. The CDR3 protein is CASSLGGIRQETQYF. DNA for the CDR3: TGTGCCAGCAGCTTGGGGGGTATAAGGCAAGAGACCCAGTACTTC.

The chain combines TRBV14 with TRBJ1-4; D uncertain. Trimming left V 1 base short and J 3 bases short, with 9 bases between. In germline, CDR1 is SGHDN, CDR2 FVKESK. The CDR3 is made up of 15 amino acids. The CDR3 sequence is CASSQARGSNEKLFF. The CDR3 DNA follows: TGTGCCAGCAGCCAAGCGCGAGGGTCTAATGAAAAACTGTTTTTT.

V and J are TRBV30 and TRBJ2-3; 8 bases align to TRBD1. Per the germline V gene, CDR1 is GTSNPN and CDR2 is SVGIG (reference sequence). V lost 8 bases and J lost 4; bases outside the gene matches: 8. This CDR3 is 13 amino acids long. The CDR3 region is CAGNRGFADTQYF. DNA of the CDR3: TGTGCCGGAAACAGGGGGTTTGCAGATACGCAGTATTTT.

CDR3: CAISGRGMSTEAFF. CDR3 nucleotide sequence: TGTGCCATCAGTGGACGAGGCATGAGCACTGAAGCTTTCTTT. The chain links TRBV10-3 to TRBJ1-1; D gene ambiguous. The germline V gene has CDR1 ENHRY and CDR2 SYGVKD. Trimming removed 4 bases from V and 4 bases from J, with 13 bases in between. CDR3 size: 14 residues.

This chain joins TRBV7-9 and TRBJ2-1; D is uncertain. Germline lookup yields CDR1 SEHNR and CDR2 FQNEAQ (reference sequence). The CDR3 runs to 16 residues. V lost 1 base and J 4 bases, leaving 14 bases between the germline ends. CDR3 sequence: CASSLVGSMRYNEQFF. CDR3 coding DNA: TGTGCCAGCAGCTTAGTCGGTAGTATGAGGTACAATGAGCAGTTCTTC.

V gene TRBV7-2 combines with J gene TRBJ1-1; 10 nucleotides match TRBD1. Looked up from germline, CDR1 is SGHTA and CDR2 is FQGNSA. J lost 2 bases, V lost 3 bases, and 12 bases had no gene match. The CDR3 covers 18 residues. The CDR3 nucleotides read TGTGCCAGCAGCTTCGCCCCGGGACAGGGGAGGGGTAACACTGAAGCTTTCTTT. Its protein is CASSFAPGQGRGNTEAFF.

V and J are TRBV9 and TRBJ1-1, with a possible D match to TRBD1 (5 bases). Germline CDR1 reads SGDLS; CDR2 reads YYNGEE. This CDR3 has 14 residues. Trimming stripped 3 bases from V and 1 base from J, with 10 bases between. CDR3 DNA: TGTGCCAGCAGCGAGCTGGGGGGGAACACTGAAGCTTTCTTT. This translates into CASSELGGNTEAFF. Drawing the rest from reference TRBV9 and TRBJ1-1, the complete variable domain is DSGVTQTPKHLITATGQRVTLRCSPRSGDLSVYWYQQSLDQGLQFLIQYYNGEERAKGNILERFSAQQFPDLHSELNLSSLELGDSALYFCASSELGGNTEAFFGQGTRLTVV.

This chain uses TRBV29-1 with TRBJ2-7; perhaps D is TRBD1 or TRBD2 (7 bases each). This CDR3 comprises 12 residues. Germline CDR1 and CDR2: SQVTM and ANQGSEA. Trimming cost V 8 bases and J 5 bases, with 16 bases left between them. Here the CDR3 reads CSFRGGSHEQYF. The CDR3 DNA reads as TGCAGCTTCAGGGGGGGGTCCCACGAGCAGTACTTC.

This chain links TRBV14 with TRBJ2-2; D gene ambiguous. This CDR3 region has 13 residues. The V end was cut by 6 bases, the J end by 6 bases, with 11 bases between. The V gene's germline CDR1 is SGHDN and CDR2 FVKESK. The CDR3 coding sequence is TGTGCCAGCAGGCGGTCGCGAGCCGGGGAGCTGTTTTTT. Amino acid sequence: CASRRSRAGELFF.

This clone was seen once. The chain links TRBV6-4 to TRBJ2-1; D possibly corresponds to TRBD1 (6 bases). This CDR3 is built from 11 residues. The V end lost 5 bases, the J end lost 10 bases, and 9 bases lay between the germline ends. The germline CDR1 and CDR2 sequences are MRHNA and SNTAGT. The CDR3 DNA sequence: TGTGCCAGCAGTCAGGGGTGGGAGCAGTTCTTC. Amino acids: CASSQGWEQFF.

The V and J genes are TRBV30 and TRBJ1-1, with 7 bases aligning to TRBD1. The CDR3 is 13 residues long. Trimming removed 4 bases from V and 1 base from J; junction bases left unmatched: 3. Germline loops: CDR1 GTSNPN, CDR2 SVGIG (reference sequence). In DNA, the CDR3 is TGTGCCTGGAAACGGGACAGGAACACTGAAGCTTTCTTT. Translated: CAWKRDRNTEAFF.

This chain uses TRBV30 with TRBJ2-2; unclear D gene. This CDR3 is built from 14 residues. V gave up 0 bases and J gave up 1 base, with 6 bases separating them. From germline, CDR1 is GTSNPN and CDR2 SVGIG (reference sequence). For the CDR3, the DNA is TGTGCCTGGAGTGTACTTGAGAACACCGGGGAGCTGTTTTTT. The encoded protein is CAWSVLENTGELFF.

The rearrangement joins TRBV30 to TRBJ1-5; weak D call: TRBD1 (6 bases). Trimming took 3 bases from V and 1 from J, leaving 19 bases between them. CDR1 and CDR2 from the germline V gene are GTSNPN and SVGIG (reference sequence). The CDR3 runs 17 residues. The CDR3 DNA follows: TGTGCCTGGAGCCCGTGGGGGGCAGGTCTAAGCAATCAGCCCCAGCATTTT. Residues: CAWSPWGAGLSNQPQHF. Variable domain in full (rest from reference TRBV30 and TRBJ1-5): SQTIHQWPATLVQPVGSPLSLECTVEGTSNPNLYWYRQAAGRGLQLLFYSVGIGQISSEVPQNLSASRPQDRQFILSSKKLLLSDSGFYLCAWSPWGAGLSNQPQHFGDGTRLSIL.

J is TRBJ1-2 and V is TRBV7-2; tentative D call: TRBD1 (6 bases). Looked up from germline, CDR1 is SGHTA and CDR2 is FQGNSA. The CDR3 covers 13 residues. Trimming pared 6 bases from V and 8 bases from J, leaving 16 bases between. CDR3 bases: TGTGCCAGCAGACCAGGGGAGTCGGGCGGCTACACCTTC. Translating gives CASRPGESGGYTF. Full variable domain (outside the CDR3, taken from reference TRBV7-2 and TRBJ1-2): GAGVSQSPSNKVTEKGKDVELRCDPISGHTALYWYRQSLGQGLEFLIYFQGNSAPDKSGLPSDRFSAERTGGSVSTLTIQRTQQEDSAVYLCASRPGESGGYTFGSGTRLTVV.

The rearrangement uses TRBV30 and TRBJ1-4; the match to TRBD1 covers 7 bases. Per the germline V gene, CDR1 is GTSNPN and CDR2 is SVGIG (reference sequence). Trimming cost V 3 bases and J 2 bases; bases outside gene matches: 9. The CDR3 length is 16 residues. CDR3 sequence reads: CAWRGFHRGTNEKLFF. The CDR3 nucleotides are TGTGCCTGGAGGGGCTTCCACAGGGGCACTAATGAAAAACTGTTTTTT.

V is TRBV19 and J is TRBJ1-5; 10 bases are a match to TRBD1. The CDR3 runs to 15 residues. With 10 bases clipped from V and 2 bases from J, the junction kept 8 bases outside the gene matches. The germline gives CDR1 LNHDA, CDR2 SQIVND (reference sequence). The CDR3 sequence is CATSPGTGGNQPQHF. The CDR3 DNA follows: TGTGCCACCAGTCCGGGGACAGGGGGCAATCAGCCCCAGCATTTT.

V and J are TRBV11-2 and TRBJ1-1, with TRBD1 as a possible D gene (5 bases). With 5 bases removed from V and 6 bases from J, the gap between germline ends came to 19 bases. Germline-derived CDR1 and CDR2 are SGHAT and FQNNGV. The CDR3 consists of 15 residues. The CDR3 nucleotides are TGTGCCAGCAGCCCGAAGGCGGCAAGAGGGGCTGAAGCTTTCTTT. Its protein product is CASSPKAARGAEAFF. Full variable domain (remainder filled in from reference TRBV11-2 and TRBJ1-1): EAGVAQSPRYKIIEKRQSVAFWCNPISGHATLYWYQQILGQGPKLLIQFQNNGVVDDSQLPKDRFSAERLKGVDSTLKIQPAKLEDSAVYLCASSPKAARGAEAFFGQGTRLTVV.

The CDR3 here is CASSLGFTGELFF. The CDR3 region has the DNA TGTGCCAGCAGTTTAGGGTTCACCGGGGAGCTGTTTTTT. V gene TRBV28 combines with J gene TRBJ2-2; no clear D gene. V was clipped by 2 bases and J by 4 bases, with 5 bases between them. The germline V gene has CDR1 MDHEN and CDR2 SYDVKM. The CDR3 extends over 13 amino acids.

This chain connects TRBV27 to TRBJ2-5; D gene uncertain. The V gene's germline CDR1 is MNHEY and CDR2 SMNVEV (reference sequence). Trimming took off 6 bases at V and 9 bases at J, with 11 bases between the two ends. The CDR3 totals 11 residues. CDR3 protein: CASSSPLAQYF. CDR3 nucleotides: TGTGCCAGCAGCTCCCCTCTGGCCCAGTACTTC.

The rearrangement joins TRBV5-1 to TRBJ1-6; no definite D call. Germline V gene sequence: CDR1 SGHRS, CDR2 YFSETQ. The CDR3 is made up of 19 amino acids. Trimming cost V 1 base and J 8 bases, with 25 bases left between them. CDR3 DNA: TGCGCCAGCAGCTTGAACCCCATTGAAGCCTTGGGCGGGCATTCACCCCTCCACTTT. As protein: CASSLNPIEALGGHSPLHF. Variable domain in full (rest from reference TRBV5-1 and TRBJ1-6): KAGVTQTPRYLIKTRGQQVTLSCSPISGHRSVSWYQQTPGQGLQFLFEYFSETQRNKGNFPGRFSGRQFSNSRSEMNVSTLELGDSALYLCASSLNPIEALGGHSPLHFGNGTRLTVT.

The V and J genes are TRBV18 and TRBJ1-6, with D perhaps matching TRBD1 (6 bases). The CDR3 runs 14 residues. Trimming stripped 4 bases from V and 7 bases from J, with 11 bases between. Germline V gene sequence: CDR1 KGHSH, CDR2 LQKENI. The CDR3 loop is CASSQQGINSPLHF. The CDR3 DNA reads TGTGCCAGCTCACAACAGGGAATAAATTCACCCCTCCACTTT.

The CDR3 region has the DNA TGTGCCAGCAGTGGGCGGGACAGGCTTTCCTACGAGCAGTACTTC. Amino acid sequence: CASSGRDRLSYEQYF. The chain links TRBV28 to TRBJ2-7; 8 bases are shared with TRBD1. The CDR3 length is 15 residues. Germline-derived CDR1 and CDR2 are MDHEN and SYDVKM. Trimming removed 5 bases from V and 1 base from J; junction bases left unmatched: 7.

The chain recombines TRBV28 with TRBJ2-7, with D unresolved. Germline assignment: CDR1 MDHEN and CDR2 SYDVKM. The CDR3 consists of 11 residues. Deletions cut 3 bases from V and 3 bases from J, with 3 bases between. CDR3 sequence: CASSFFYEQYF. The CDR3 DNA reads as TGTGCCAGCAGTTTCTTCTACGAGCAGTACTTC.

The V call is TRBV6-5, the J call TRBJ2-5; no firm D call. V was shortened by 2 bases and J by 1 base, with 5 bases between the two germline ends. The CDR3 runs to 13 residues. The V gene's germline CDR1 is MNHEY and CDR2 SVGAGI. The CDR3 sequence is CASSYRIQETQYF. CDR3 DNA sequence: TGTGCCAGCAGTTACAGGATCCAAGAGACCCAGTACTTC.

The rearrangement joins TRBV6-2 or TRBV6-3 to TRBJ2-7, with 10 bases matching TRBD1. Germline V CDR1 and CDR2: MNHEY, SVGEGT. The CDR3 runs 17 residues. Germline trimming cut 5 bases from V and 1 base from J; bases unmatched to any gene: 11. CDR3 nucleotides: TGTGCCAGCAGTCAAGGACAGGGGGGGCCCCATTCCTACGAGCAGTACTTC. Its translation is CASSQGQGGPHSYEQYF.